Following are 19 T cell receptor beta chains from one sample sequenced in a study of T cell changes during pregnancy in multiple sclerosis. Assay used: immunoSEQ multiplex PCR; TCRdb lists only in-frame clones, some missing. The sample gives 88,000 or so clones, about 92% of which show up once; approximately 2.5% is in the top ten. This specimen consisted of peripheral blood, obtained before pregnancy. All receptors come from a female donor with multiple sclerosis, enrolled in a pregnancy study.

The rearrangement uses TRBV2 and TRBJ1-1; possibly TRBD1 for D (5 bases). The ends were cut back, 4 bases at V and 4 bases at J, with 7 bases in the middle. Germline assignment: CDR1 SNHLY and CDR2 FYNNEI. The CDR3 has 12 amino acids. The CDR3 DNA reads TGTGCCAGCAGTGTCGGGGGCACTGAAGCTTTCTTT. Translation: CASSVGGTEAFF.

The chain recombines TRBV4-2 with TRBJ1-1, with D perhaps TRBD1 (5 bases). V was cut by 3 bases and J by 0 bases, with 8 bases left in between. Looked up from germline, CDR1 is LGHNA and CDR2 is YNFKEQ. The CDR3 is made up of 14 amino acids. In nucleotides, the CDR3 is TGTGCCAGCAGCCAGGACAAGCTGAACACTGAAGCTTTCTTT. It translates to CASSQDKLNTEAFF.

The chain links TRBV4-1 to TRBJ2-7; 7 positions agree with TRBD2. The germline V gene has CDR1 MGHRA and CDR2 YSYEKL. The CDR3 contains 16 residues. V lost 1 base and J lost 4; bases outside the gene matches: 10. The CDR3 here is CASSQAGDYLLYEQYF. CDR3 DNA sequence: TGCGCCAGCAGCCAAGCGGGGGACTACCTACTTTACGAGCAGTACTTC.

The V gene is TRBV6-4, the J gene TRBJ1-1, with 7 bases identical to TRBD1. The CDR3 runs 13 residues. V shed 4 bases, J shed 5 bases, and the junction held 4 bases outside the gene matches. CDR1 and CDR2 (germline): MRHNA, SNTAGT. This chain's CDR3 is CASSVTGSTEAFF. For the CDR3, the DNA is TGTGCCAGCAGTGTGACAGGGTCTACTGAAGCTTTCTTT.

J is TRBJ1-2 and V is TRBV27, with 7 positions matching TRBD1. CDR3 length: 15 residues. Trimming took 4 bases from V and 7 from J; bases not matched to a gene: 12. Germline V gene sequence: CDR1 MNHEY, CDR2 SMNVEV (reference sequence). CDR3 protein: CASSWDATGLSGYTF. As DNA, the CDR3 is TGTGCCAGCAGTTGGGACGCGACAGGGCTCTCTGGCTACACCTTC.

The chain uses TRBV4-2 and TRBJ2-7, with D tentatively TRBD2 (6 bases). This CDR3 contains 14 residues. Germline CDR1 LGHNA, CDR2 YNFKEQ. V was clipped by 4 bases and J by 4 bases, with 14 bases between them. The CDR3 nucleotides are TGTGCCAGCAGCCCCCTCGCGGGAAAGTACGAGCAGTACTTC. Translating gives CASSPLAGKYEQYF.

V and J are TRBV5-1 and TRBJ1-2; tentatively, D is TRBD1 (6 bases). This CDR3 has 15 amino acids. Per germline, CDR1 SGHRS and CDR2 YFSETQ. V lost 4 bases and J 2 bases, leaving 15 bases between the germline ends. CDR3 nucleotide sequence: TGCGCCAGCAGCCACTCTGGTGGACAGAACTATGGCTACACCTTC. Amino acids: CASSHSGGQNYGYTF.

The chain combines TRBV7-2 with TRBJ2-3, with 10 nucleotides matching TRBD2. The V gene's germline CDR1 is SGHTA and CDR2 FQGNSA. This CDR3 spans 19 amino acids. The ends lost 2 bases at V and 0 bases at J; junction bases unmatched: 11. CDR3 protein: CASSLLLLAGPTSTDTQYF. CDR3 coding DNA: TGTGCCAGCAGCTTACTGTTACTAGCGGGGCCGACTAGCACAGATACGCAGTATTTT.

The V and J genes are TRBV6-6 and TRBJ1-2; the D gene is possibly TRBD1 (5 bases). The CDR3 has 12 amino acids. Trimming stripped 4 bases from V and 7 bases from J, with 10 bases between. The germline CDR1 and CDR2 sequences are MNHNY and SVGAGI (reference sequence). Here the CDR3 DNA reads TGTGCCAGCAGTTCGGTGGGGGGTGGCTACACCTTC. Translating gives CASSSVGGGYTF.

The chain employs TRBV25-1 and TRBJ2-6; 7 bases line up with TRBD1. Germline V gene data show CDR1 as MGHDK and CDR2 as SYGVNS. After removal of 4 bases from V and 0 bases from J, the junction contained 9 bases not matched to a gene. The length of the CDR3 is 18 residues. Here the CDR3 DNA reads TGTGCCAGCAGTGCCCCGGGACAGCTCAGCTCTGGGGCCAACGTCCTGACTTTC. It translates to CASSAPGQLSSGANVLTF.

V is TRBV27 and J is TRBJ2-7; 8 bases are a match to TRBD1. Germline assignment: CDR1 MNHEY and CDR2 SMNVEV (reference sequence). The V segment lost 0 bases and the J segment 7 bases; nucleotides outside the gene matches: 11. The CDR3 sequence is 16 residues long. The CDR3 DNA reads TGTGCCAGCAGTTTATCTTTCGGGACAGGTCCCACAGAGCAGTACTTC. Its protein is CASSLSFGTGPTEQYF.

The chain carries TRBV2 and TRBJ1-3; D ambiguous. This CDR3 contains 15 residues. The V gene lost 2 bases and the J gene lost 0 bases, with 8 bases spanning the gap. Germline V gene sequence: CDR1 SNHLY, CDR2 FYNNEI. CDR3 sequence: CASSENQASGNTIYF. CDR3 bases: TGTGCCAGCAGTGAAAACCAGGCCTCTGGAAACACCATATATTTT.

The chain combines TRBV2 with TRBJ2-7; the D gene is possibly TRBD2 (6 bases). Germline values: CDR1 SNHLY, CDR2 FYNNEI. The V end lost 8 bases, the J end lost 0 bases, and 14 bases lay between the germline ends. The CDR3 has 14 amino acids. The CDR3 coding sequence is TGTGCCAGCGGCGGGACCGTACCCTCCTACGAGCAGTACTTC. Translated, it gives CASGGTVPSYEQYF. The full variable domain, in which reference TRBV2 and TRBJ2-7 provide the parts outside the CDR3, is EPEVTQTPSHQVTQMGQEVILRCVPISNHLYFYWYRQILGQKVEFLVSFYNNEISEKSEIFDDQFSVERPDGSNFTLKIRSTKLEDSAMYFCASGGTVPSYEQYFGPGTRLTVT.

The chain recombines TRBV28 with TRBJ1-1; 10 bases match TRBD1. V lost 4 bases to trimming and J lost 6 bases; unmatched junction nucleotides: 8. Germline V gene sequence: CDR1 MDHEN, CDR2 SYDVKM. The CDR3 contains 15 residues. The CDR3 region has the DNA TGTGCCAGCAGTTCCGGGACAGGGGCACTGGCTGAAGCTTTCTTT. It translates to CASSSGTGALAEAFF.

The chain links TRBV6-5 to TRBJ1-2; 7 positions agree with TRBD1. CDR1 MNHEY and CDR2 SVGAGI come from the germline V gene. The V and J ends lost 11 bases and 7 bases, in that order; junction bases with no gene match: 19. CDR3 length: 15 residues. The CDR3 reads CAASTSTGRVGGYTF. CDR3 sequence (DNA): TGTGCCGCATCCACCTCGACAGGGCGTGTCGGTGGCTACACCTTC.

The CDR3 loop is CASSRGDVAENYGYTF. The CDR3 nucleotides read TGTGCCAGCAGCCGAGGAGACGTAGCGGAGAACTATGGCTACACCTTC. The chain links TRBV4-2 to TRBJ1-2; no reliable D call. Germline CDR1 LGHNA, CDR2 YNFKEQ. The germline V and J ends were trimmed by 4 bases and 2 bases, with 17 bases remaining between them. The CDR3 runs to 16 residues.

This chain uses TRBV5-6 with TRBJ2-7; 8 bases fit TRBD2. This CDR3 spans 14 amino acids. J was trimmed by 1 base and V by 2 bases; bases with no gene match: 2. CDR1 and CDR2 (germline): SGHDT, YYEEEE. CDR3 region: CASSLSGRSYEQYF. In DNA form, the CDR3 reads TGTGCCAGCAGCTTAAGCGGGAGATCCTACGAGCAGTACTTC.

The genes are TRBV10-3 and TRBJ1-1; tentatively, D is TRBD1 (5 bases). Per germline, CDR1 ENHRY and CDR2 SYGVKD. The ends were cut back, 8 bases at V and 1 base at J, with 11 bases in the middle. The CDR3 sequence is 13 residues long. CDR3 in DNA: TGTGCCATCGCGCTTGGGGCGAACACTGAAGCTTTCTTT. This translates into CAIALGANTEAFF.

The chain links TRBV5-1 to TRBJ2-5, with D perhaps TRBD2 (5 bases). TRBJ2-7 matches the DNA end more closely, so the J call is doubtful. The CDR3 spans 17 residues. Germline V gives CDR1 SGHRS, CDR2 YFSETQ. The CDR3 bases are TGCGCCAGCAGCTTGGAGCCGGGAAGCCGATTTTCCTACGAGCAGTACTTC. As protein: CASSLEPGSRFSYEQYF.